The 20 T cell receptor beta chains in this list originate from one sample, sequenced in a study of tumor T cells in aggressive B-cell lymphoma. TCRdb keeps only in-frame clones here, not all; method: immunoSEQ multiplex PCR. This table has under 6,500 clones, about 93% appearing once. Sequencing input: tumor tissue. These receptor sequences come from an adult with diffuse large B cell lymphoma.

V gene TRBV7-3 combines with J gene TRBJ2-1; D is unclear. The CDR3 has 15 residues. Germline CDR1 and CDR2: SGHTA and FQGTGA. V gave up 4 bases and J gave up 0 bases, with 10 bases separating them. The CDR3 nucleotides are TGTGCCAGCAGCTCGGTCCTGAGCTCCTACAATGAGCAGTTCTTC. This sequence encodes CASSSVLSSYNEQFF.

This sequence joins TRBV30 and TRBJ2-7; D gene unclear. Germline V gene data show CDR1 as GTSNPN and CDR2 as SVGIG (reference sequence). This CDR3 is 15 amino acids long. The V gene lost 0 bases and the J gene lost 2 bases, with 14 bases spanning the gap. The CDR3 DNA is TGTGCCTGGAGTGTAGGTTTGACACCCCCCTACGAGCAGTACTTC. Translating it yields CAWSVGLTPPYEQYF. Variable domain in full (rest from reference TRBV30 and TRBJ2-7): SQTIHQWPATLVQPVGSPLSLECTVEGTSNPNLYWYRQAAGRGLQLLFYSVGIGQISSEVPQNLSASRPQDRQFILSSKKLLLSDSGFYLCAWSVGLTPPYEQYFGPGTRLTVT.

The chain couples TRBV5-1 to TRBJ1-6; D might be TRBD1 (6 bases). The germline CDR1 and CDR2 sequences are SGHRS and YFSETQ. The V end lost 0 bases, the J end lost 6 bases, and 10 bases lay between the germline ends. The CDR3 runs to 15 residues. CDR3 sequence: CASSLGTVFNSPLHF. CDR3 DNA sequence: TGCGCCAGCAGCTTGGGGACAGTCTTTAATTCACCCCTCCACTTT.

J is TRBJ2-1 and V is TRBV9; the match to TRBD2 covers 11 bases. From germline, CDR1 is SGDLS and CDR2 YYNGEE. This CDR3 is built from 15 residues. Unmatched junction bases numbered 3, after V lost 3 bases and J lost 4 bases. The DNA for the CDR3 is TGTGCCAGCAGCGAGGGACTAGCGGAGTACAATGAGCAGTTCTTC. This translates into CASSEGLAEYNEQFF.

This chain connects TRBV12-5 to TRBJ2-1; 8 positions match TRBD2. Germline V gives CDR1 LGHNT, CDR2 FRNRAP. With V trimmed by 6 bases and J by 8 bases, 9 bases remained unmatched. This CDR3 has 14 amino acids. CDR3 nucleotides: TGTGCTAGTGGCCCCGGACTAGCCGTCTATGAGCAGTTCTTC. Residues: CASGPGLAVYEQFF.

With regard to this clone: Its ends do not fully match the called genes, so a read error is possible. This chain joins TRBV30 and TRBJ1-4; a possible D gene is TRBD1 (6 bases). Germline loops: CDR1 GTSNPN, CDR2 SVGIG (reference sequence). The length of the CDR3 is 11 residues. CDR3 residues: CAWSVGGAILF. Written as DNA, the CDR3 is TGTGCCTGGAGCGTCGGGGGGGCCATCCTTTTT.

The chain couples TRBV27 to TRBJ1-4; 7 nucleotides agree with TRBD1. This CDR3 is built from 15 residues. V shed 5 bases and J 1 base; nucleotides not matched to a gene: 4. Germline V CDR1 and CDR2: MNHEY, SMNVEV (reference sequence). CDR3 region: CASSTRGITNEKLFF. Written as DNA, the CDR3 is TGTGCCAGCAGTACCAGGGGGATAACTAATGAAAAACTGTTTTTT.

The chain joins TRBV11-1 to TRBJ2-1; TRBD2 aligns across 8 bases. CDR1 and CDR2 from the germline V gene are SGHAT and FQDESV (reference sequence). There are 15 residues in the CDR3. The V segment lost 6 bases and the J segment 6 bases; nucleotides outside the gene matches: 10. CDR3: CASSPWRGVTNEQFF. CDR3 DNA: TGTGCCAGCAGTCCCTGGCGGGGGGTTACCAATGAGCAGTTCTTC.

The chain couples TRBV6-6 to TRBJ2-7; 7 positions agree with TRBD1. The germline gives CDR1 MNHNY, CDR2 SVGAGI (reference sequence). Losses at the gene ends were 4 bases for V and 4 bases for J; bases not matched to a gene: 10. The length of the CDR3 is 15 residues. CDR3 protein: CASSFSNRDRYEQYF. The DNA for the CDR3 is TGTGCCAGCAGTTTCTCAAACCGGGACAGATACGAGCAGTACTTC.

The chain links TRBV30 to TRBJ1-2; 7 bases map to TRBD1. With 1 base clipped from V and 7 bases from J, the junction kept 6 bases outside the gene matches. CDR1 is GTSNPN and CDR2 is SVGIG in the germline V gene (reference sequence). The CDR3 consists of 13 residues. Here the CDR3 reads CAWSDRGYSGYTF. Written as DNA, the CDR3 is TGTGCCTGGAGTGACAGGGGATATAGTGGCTACACCTTC.

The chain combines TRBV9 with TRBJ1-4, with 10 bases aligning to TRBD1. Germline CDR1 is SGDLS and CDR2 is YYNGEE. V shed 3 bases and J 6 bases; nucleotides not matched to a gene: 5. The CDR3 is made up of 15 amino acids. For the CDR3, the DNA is TGTGCCAGCAGCGGCCGGACAGGGGGGGATGAAAAACTGTTTTTT. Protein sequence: CASSGRTGGDEKLFF.

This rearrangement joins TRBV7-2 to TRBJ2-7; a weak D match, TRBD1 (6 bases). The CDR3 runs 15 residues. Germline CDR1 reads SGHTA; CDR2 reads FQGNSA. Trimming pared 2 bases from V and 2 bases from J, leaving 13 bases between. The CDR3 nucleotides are TGTGCCAGCAGCTTAACAGGGTTAGGGGCCTACGAGCAGTACTTC. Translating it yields CASSLTGLGAYEQYF.

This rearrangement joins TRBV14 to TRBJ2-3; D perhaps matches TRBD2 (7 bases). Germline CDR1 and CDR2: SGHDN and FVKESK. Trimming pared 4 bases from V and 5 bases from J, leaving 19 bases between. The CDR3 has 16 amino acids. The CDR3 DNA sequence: TGTGCCAGCAGCCTCCGGGGGGCCTCCTTGGAAGATACGCAGTATTTT. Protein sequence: CASSLRGASLEDTQYF.

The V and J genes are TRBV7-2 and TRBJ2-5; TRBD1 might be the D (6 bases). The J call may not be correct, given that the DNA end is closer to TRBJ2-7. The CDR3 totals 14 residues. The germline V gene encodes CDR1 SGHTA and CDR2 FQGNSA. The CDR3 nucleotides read TGTGCCAGCAGCGTAGGACAGTACTTCTACGAGCAGTACTTC. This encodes CASSVGQYFYEQYF.

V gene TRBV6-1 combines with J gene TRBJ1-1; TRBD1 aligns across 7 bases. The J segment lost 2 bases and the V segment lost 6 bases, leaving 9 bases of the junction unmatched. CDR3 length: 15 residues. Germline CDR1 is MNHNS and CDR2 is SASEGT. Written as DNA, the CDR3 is TGTGCCAGCAGCCCCGACACAGGGGTTAACACTGAAGCTTTCTTT. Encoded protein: CASSPDTGVNTEAFF.

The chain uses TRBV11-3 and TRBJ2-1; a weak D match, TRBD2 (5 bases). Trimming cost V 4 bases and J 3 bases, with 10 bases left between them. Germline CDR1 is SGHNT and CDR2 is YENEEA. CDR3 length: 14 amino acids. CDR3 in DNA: TGTGCCAGCAGCTCCTACGGGGACTACAATGAGCAGTTCTTC. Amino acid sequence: CASSSYGDYNEQFF.

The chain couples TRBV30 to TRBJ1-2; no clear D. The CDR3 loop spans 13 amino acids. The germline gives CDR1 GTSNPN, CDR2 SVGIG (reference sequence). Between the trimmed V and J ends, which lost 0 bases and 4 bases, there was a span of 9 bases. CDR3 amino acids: CAWSVLGIYGYTF. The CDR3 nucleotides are TGTGCCTGGAGTGTACTCGGGATCTATGGCTACACCTTC.

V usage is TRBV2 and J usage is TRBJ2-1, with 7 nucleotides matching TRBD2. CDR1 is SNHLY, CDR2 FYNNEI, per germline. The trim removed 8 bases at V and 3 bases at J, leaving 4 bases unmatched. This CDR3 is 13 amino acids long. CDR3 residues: CASRASGYNEQFF. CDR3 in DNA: TGTGCCAGCCGGGCTAGCGGCTACAATGAGCAGTTCTTC.

As DNA, the CDR3 is TGTGCCAGCAGTACGATACAGGGGGCCGGAGCTTTCTTT. As protein: CASSTIQGAGAFF. The chain employs TRBV6-4 and TRBJ1-1, with TRBD1 identical over 9 bases. The CDR3 covers 13 residues. Germline trimming cut 5 bases from V and 10 bases from J; bases unmatched to any gene: 8. Germline V gives CDR1 MRHNA, CDR2 SNTAGT.

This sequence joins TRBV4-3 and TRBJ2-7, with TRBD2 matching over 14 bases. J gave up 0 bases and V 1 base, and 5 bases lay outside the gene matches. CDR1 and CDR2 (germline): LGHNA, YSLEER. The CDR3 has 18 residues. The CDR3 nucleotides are TGCGCCAGCAGCCAAGGACTAGCGGGAGGGCGTCTCTCCTACGAGCAGTACTTC. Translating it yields CASSQGLAGGRLSYEQYF.